This T cell receptor (beta chain) originates from a study of blood T cell repertoires in COVID-19. Study-wide context: Sample material is recorded as cDNA or gDNA derived from T cells, B-cell-depleted T cells, or PBMCs.

Original processing notes: Amplification from reference gene primers served as the basis for estimated nucleated cell counts. The data were produced by immunoSEQ multiplex PCR, yet TCRdb's version contains in-frame clones alone and is incomplete. From that table come the V and J calls and clone size; the DNA was used to work out D and trimming. The sample carries about 20,000 clones, roughly 88% recorded once. CDR3 length: 11 residues. Per germline, CDR1 ENHRY and CDR2 SYGVKD. V lost 11 bases to trimming and J lost 7 bases; unmatched junction nucleotides: 4. J is TRBJ2-4 and V is TRBV10-3; TRBD2 aligns across 8 bases. The TCR originated in a man older than 75 with active or convalescent COVID-19. The sample was peripheral blood. The CDR3: CAAGGGNIQYF. For the CDR3, the DNA is TGTGCCGCCGGGGGGGGGAACATTCAGTACTTC.